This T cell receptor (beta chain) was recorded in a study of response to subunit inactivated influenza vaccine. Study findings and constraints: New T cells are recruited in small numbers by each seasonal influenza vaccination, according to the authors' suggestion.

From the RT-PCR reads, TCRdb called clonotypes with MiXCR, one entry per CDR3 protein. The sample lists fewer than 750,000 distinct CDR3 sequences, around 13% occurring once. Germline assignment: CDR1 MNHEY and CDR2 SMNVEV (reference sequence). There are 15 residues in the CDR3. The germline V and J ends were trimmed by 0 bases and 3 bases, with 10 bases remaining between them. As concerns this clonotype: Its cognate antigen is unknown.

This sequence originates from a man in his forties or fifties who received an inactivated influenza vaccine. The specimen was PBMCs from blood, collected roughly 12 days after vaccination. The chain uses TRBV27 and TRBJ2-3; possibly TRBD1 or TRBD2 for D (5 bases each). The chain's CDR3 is CASSLSNGGTDTQYF. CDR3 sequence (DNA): TGTGCCAGCAGTTTATCGAATGGGGGAACAGATACGCAGTATTTT.